These 25 T cell receptor beta chains were all obtained from the same sample, sequenced in a study of OX40 agonist ivuxolimab in advanced cancers. Profiled with immunoSEQ multiplex PCR; TCRdb holds only in-frame clones, not every one. This table holds about 70,000 clones, around nine tenths found once. This specimen consisted of CD4+ or CD8+ T cells sorted from blood, obtained in a trial of the OX40 agonist ivuxolimab. Every receptor here comes from an adult with an advanced solid tumor such as melanoma, head and neck, liver or kidney cancer.

This clone appeared a few times. The rearrangement links TRBV30 to TRBJ1-2; D is undetermined. V gave up 0 bases and J gave up 7 bases, with 6 bases separating them. CDR3 length: 11 amino acids. Germline CDR1 GTSNPN, CDR2 SVGIG (reference sequence). In nucleotides, the CDR3 is TGTGCCTGGAGTGTACGAGTTGGCTACACCTTC. Translating gives CAWSVRVGYTF.

V is TRBV21-1 and J is TRBJ2-7; the table names TRBD2, a call not compared with the DNA. TRBV21-1 is a documented pseudogene. The CDR3 sequence is 15 residues long. The CDR3 region has the DNA TGTGCCAGCAGACTAGCGGGGGGGATCGTCTACGAGCAGTACTTC. Amino acids: CASRLAGGIVYEQYF.

The chain carries TRBV5-1 and TRBJ1-4; D is undetermined. The CDR3 is made up of 15 amino acids. Trimming pared 3 bases from V and 8 bases from J, leaving 17 bases between. In germline, CDR1 is SGHRS, CDR2 YFSETQ. The CDR3 nucleotides are TGCGCCAGCAGCTCAGGATACGGCGAGAGAGAAAAACTGTTTTTT. Its protein product is CASSSGYGEREKLFF. The full variable domain, in which reference TRBV5-1 and TRBJ1-4 provide the parts outside the CDR3, is KAGVTQTPRYLIKTRGQQVTLSCSPISGHRSVSWYQQTPGQGLQFLFEYFSETQRNKGNFPGRFSGRQFSNSRSEMNVSTLELGDSALYLCASSSGYGEREKLFFGSGTQLSVL.

This clone was recorded only once. The J gene is TRBJ2-7, the V gene TRBV5-5; D unresolved. Germline assignment: CDR1 SGHKS and CDR2 YYEKEE (reference sequence). This CDR3 comprises 13 residues. The V end lost 4 bases, the J end lost 1 base, and 9 bases lay between the germline ends. The CDR3: CASSRLESYEQYF. In nucleotides, the CDR3 is TGTGCCAGCAGCCGACTGGAATCCTACGAGCAGTACTTC.

This clone was seen just once. The rearrangement links TRBV11-3 to TRBJ2-1, with TRBD2 matching 7 bases. Germline-derived CDR1 and CDR2 are SGHNT and YENEEA. V lost 5 bases to trimming and J lost 2 bases; unmatched junction nucleotides: 9. The CDR3 loop spans 16 amino acids. CDR3 sequence (DNA): TGTGCCAGCAGCGCCCGATTGGGGGGGGCCTACAATGAGCAGTTCTTC. Its translation: CASSARLGGAYNEQFF.

The chain combines TRBV9 with TRBJ2-3; D is unresolved. Looked up from germline, CDR1 is SGDLS and CDR2 is YYNGEE. The length of the CDR3 is 14 residues. Trimming removed 4 bases at V and 2 bases at J, with 11 bases between. The CDR3 bases are TGTGCCAGCAGCCCTAGGACGGCCACAGATACGCAGTATTTT. Amino acid sequence: CASSPRTATDTQYF.

V gene TRBV4-1 combines with J gene TRBJ2-7, with D tentatively TRBD1 (5 bases). CDR1 and CDR2 (germline): MGHRA, YSYEKL. This CDR3 contains 15 residues. The V and J ends lost 1 base and 2 bases respectively, with 12 bases between them. In DNA form, the CDR3 reads TGCGCCAGCAGCCAAGGAGCAGGGAATCCCTACGAGCAGTACTTC. It translates to CASSQGAGNPYEQYF.

The chain combines TRBV9 with TRBJ2-3, with a tentative D call TRBD1 (5 bases). V was clipped by 0 bases and J by 2 bases, with 13 bases between them. The germline gives CDR1 SGDLS, CDR2 YYNGEE. CDR3 length: 16 amino acids. CDR3 in amino acids: CASSVGPGQITDTQYF. CDR3 DNA sequence: TGTGCCAGCAGCGTAGGTCCAGGGCAGATCACAGATACGCAGTATTTT.

Note on this clone: The sample carries other DNA sequences with the same CDR3. This chain uses TRBV5-5 with TRBJ1-1; D gene uncertain. CDR1 is SGHKS, CDR2 YYEKEE, per germline (reference sequence). V shed 4 bases and J shed 3 bases, with 4 bases lying between them. CDR3 length equals 11 residues. The CDR3 nucleotides are TGTGCCAGCAGCCTGCACACTGAAGCTTTCTTT. Encoded protein: CASSLHTEAFF.

This chain uses TRBV11-2 with TRBJ2-7; D not certain. Germline V gene sequence: CDR1 SGHAT, CDR2 FQNNGV. V dropped 5 bases and J dropped 9 bases, with 11 bases sitting between them. The CDR3 is 11 residues long. CDR3 coding DNA: TGTGCCAGCAGCCAGGCAGACGGGCAGTACTTC. Residues: CASSQADGQYF.

J is TRBJ2-1 and V is TRBV6-4; D remains ambiguous. This CDR3 spans 15 amino acids. The ends were cut back, 5 bases at V and 0 bases at J, with 11 bases in the middle. Germline V lookup: CDR1 MRHNA, CDR2 SNTAGT. CDR3: CASSPTVSSYNEQFF. The DNA of the CDR3 is TGTGCCAGCAGTCCTACAGTTAGCTCCTACAATGAGCAGTTCTTC.

The rearrangement links TRBV5-1 to TRBJ2-7, with D maybe TRBD1 (5 bases). V gave up 4 bases and J gave up 2 bases, with 13 bases separating them. The CDR3 consists of 14 residues. In germline, CDR1 is SGHRS, CDR2 YFSETQ. The chain's CDR3 is CASSRPTEPYEQYF. As DNA, the CDR3 is TGCGCCAGCAGCCGACCGACAGAGCCCTACGAGCAGTACTTC.

The chain has TRBV19 and TRBJ1-2; maybe TRBD1 (5 bases). Germline V lookup: CDR1 LNHDA, CDR2 SQIVND (reference sequence). Trimming pared 8 bases from V and 1 base from J, leaving 11 bases between. The CDR3 is made up of 13 amino acids. CDR3 loop: CASLRGRNYGYTF. CDR3 DNA: TGTGCCAGTCTCCGGGGACGTAACTATGGCTACACCTTC.

The rearrangement uses TRBV7-3 and TRBJ2-3, with D unresolved. The V end lost 2 bases, the J end lost 6 bases, and 6 bases lay between the germline ends. From germline, CDR1 is SGHTA and CDR2 FQGTGA. This CDR3 spans 12 amino acids. As DNA, the CDR3 is TGTGCCAGCAGCTTACAAGGGGATACGCAGTATTTT. Translating it yields CASSLQGDTQYF.

V usage is TRBV28 and J usage is TRBJ1-2; TRBD1 might be the D (5 bases). Trimming took 2 bases from V and 4 from J, leaving 14 bases between them. This CDR3 contains 15 residues. Germline V gene data show CDR1 as MDHEN and CDR2 as SYDVKM. CDR3 loop: CASSLGSTGVYGYTF. CDR3 DNA: TGTGCCAGCAGTTTAGGGAGTACAGGAGTCTATGGCTACACCTTC.

This rearrangement joins TRBV28 to TRBJ2-6; weak D call: TRBD1 (7 bases). Germline-derived CDR1 and CDR2 are MDHEN and SYDVKM. The CDR3 sequence is 15 residues long. Trimming removed 4 bases at V and 2 bases at J, with 9 bases between. For the CDR3, the DNA is TGTGCCAGCAGTTCCAGGGGGGCTGGGGCCAACGTCCTGACTTTC. Translating gives CASSSRGAGANVLTF.

The chain carries TRBV10-3 and TRBJ1-5; TRBD1 is a possible D gene (6 bases). CDR1 is ENHRY, CDR2 SYGVKD, per germline. CDR3 size: 16 residues. Trimming stripped 4 bases from V and 1 base from J, with 14 bases between. CDR3 residues: CAISGAGVGSNQPQHF. CDR3 coding DNA: TGTGCCATCAGTGGGGCAGGGGTAGGGAGCAATCAGCCCCAGCATTTT.

This sequence joins TRBV6-1 and TRBJ1-1; TRBD1 matches 7 bases. The germline V gene encodes CDR1 MNHNS and CDR2 SASEGT. The CDR3 runs 15 residues. V shed 6 bases, J shed 1 base, and the junction held 8 bases outside the gene matches. CDR3 residues: CASSNGQAKNTEAFF. CDR3 sequence (DNA): TGTGCCAGCAGCAACGGACAGGCGAAGAACACTGAAGCTTTCTTT.

The V and J genes are TRBV5-5 and TRBJ2-2; the match to TRBD1 covers 7 bases. From germline, CDR1 is SGHKS and CDR2 YYEKEE (reference sequence). The CDR3 totals 16 residues. The V segment lost 0 bases and the J segment 0 bases; nucleotides outside the gene matches: 2. The CDR3 region is CASSLEGTANTGELFF. Written as DNA, the CDR3 is TGTGCCAGCAGCTTGGAGGGGACAGCGAACACCGGGGAGCTGTTTTTT.

The chain uses TRBV21-1 and TRBJ2-3; the listed D gene, TRBD2, was not tested against the DNA. TRBV21-1 counts as a pseudogene. The CDR3 has 14 residues. The CDR3 is CASSRSTSTDTQYF. As DNA, the CDR3 is TGTGCCAGCAGCAGATCAACTAGCACAGATACGCAGTATTTT.

The rearrangement uses TRBV19 and TRBJ1-5; unclear D gene. Trimming stripped 4 bases from V and 7 bases from J, with 14 bases between. The CDR3 is 14 amino acids. From germline, CDR1 is LNHDA and CDR2 SQIVND (reference sequence). The CDR3 sequence: CASSKTGSRQPQHF. CDR3 sequence (DNA): TGTGCCAGTAGTAAGACGGGTTCGAGGCAGCCCCAGCATTTT.

This clone was counted once. The chain is built from TRBV10-3 and TRBJ1-5, with D possibly being TRBD1 (6 bases). This CDR3 is built from 17 residues. V lost 5 bases and J lost 7, with 24 bases in between. Germline assignment: CDR1 ENHRY and CDR2 SYGVKD. CDR3 protein: CAISYPRDIFRIQPQHF. The CDR3 DNA reads as TGTGCCATCAGTTACCCTAGGGACATTTTTCGTATACAGCCCCAGCATTTT.

This chain joins TRBV10-1 and TRBJ2-5; D is perhaps TRBD1 (6 bases). CDR1 WNHNN and CDR2 SYGVQD come from the germline V gene (reference sequence). Trimming took 8 bases from V and 2 from J, leaving 12 bases between them. The CDR3 is 13 residues long. In DNA, the CDR3 is TGCGCCAGCGGCCGGGACAAACAAGAGACCCAGTACTTC. Its translation: CASGRDKQETQYF.

This clone was seen a few times. This chain connects TRBV4-2 to TRBJ2-7; D unresolved. This CDR3 comprises 11 residues. Germline values: CDR1 LGHNA, CDR2 YNFKEQ. Trimming stripped 8 bases from V and 6 bases from J, with 11 bases between. CDR3 coding DNA: TGTGCCAGCGCCCTCGGTGCCGAGCAGTACTTC. This sequence encodes CASALGAEQYF.

The chain couples TRBV9 to TRBJ2-5; D tentatively reads TRBD1 or TRBD2 (6 bases each). This CDR3 region has 15 residues. V was trimmed by 3 bases and J by 5 bases, leaving 17 bases between them. Looked up from germline, CDR1 is SGDLS and CDR2 is YYNGEE. DNA of the CDR3: TGTGCCAGCAGCGGACTAGGACAGCTTATGGAGACCCAGTACTTC. It codes for CASSGLGQLMETQYF.